This T cell receptor beta chain derives from a study of blood T cell repertoires in COVID-19. Study details: Samples of COVID-19 (acute and convalescent) were obtained from the United States, Italy and Spain.

In the authors' methods: Amplified reference gene primers provided the basis for estimating nucleated cell counts. The repertoire was sequenced with immunoSEQ multiplex PCR; TCRdb's copy has only in-frame clones and lacks some. The DNA gave D and trimming, while V, J and clone size come from that table. The sample lists some 97,000 clones; around nine tenths were seen once. Germline CDR1 and CDR2: SGHAT and FQDESV (reference sequence). The CDR3 sequence is 14 residues long. Trimming cost V 4 bases and J 9 bases; bases outside gene matches: 7. The sequence derives from a man aged 60-69 years with acute or convalescent COVID-19. The chain recombines TRBV11-1 with TRBJ2-4, with 9 bases identical to TRBD1. The specimen sequenced was peripheral blood. The CDR3 loop reads CASSSPGQGGIQYF. Written as DNA, the CDR3 is TGTGCCAGCAGCTCACCGGGACAGGGAGGCATTCAGTACTTC.